This entry lists 22 T cell receptor beta chains sequenced from one sample in a study of blood T cell repertoires in COVID-19. Here immunoSEQ multiplex PCR was the method, and the copy in TCRdb shows in-frame clones only, minus some. In the table there are approximately 52,000 clones, 80% to 95% of which are singletons. The sequencing input was peripheral blood. The receptor set was obtained from a human donor with active COVID-19. The donor label of this sample is uncertain.

The chain combines TRBV6-2 or TRBV6-3 with TRBJ1-4; 8 nucleotides line up with TRBD1. The CDR3 has 15 amino acids. Looked up from germline, CDR1 is MNHEY and CDR2 is SVGEGT. V gave up 5 bases and J gave up 2 bases; unmatched junction bases: 4. The CDR3 DNA sequence: TGTGCCAGCAGTCGGGACAGGCGGACTAATGAAAAACTGTTTTTT. Its protein is CASSRDRRTNEKLFF.

The gene calls are TRBV6-1 and TRBJ2-5; 9 bases line up with TRBD1. There are 14 residues in the CDR3. V dropped 3 bases and J dropped 4; count of bases not matched to a gene: 3. The germline gives CDR1 MNHNS, CDR2 SASEGT. The CDR3 sequence is CASSENRGRETQYF. CDR3 in DNA: TGTGCCAGCAGTGAGAACAGGGGGCGAGAGACCCAGTACTTC.

There are a few counts of this clone. This rearrangement joins TRBV6-6 to TRBJ1-5, with unresolved D. The CDR3 is 13 residues long. The V gene's germline CDR1 is MNHNY and CDR2 SVGAGI (reference sequence). The V gene lost 7 bases and the J gene lost 5 bases, with 12 bases spanning the gap. CDR3 DNA: TGTGCCAGCAAGGAAAGGACTGATCAGCCCCAGCATTTT. This encodes CASKERTDQPQHF.

This sequence joins TRBV7-9 and TRBJ1-1; possibly TRBD1 for D (5 bases). Germline values: CDR1 SEHNR, CDR2 FQNEAQ (reference sequence). The CDR3 is made up of 11 amino acids. V lost 5 bases to trimming and J lost 7 bases, with 8 bases between them. The CDR3 bases are TGTGCCAGCAGCCAGGGAATTGAAGCTTTCTTT. It yields the protein CASSQGIEAFF.

V usage is TRBV18 and J usage is TRBJ2-5; no clear D gene. V lost 6 bases, J lost 2 bases, and 7 bases lay in between. The CDR3 totals 12 residues. In germline, CDR1 is KGHSH, CDR2 LQKENI. CDR3 sequence reads: CASSRSQETQYF. CDR3 sequence (DNA): TGTGCCAGCTCTCGTAGTCAAGAGACCCAGTACTTC.

The chain uses TRBV29-1 and TRBJ2-2; 15 bases fit TRBD2. The CDR3 covers 17 residues. Germline V CDR1 and CDR2: SQVTM, ANQGSEA. V was clipped by 3 bases and J by 4 bases; unmatched bases: 6. DNA of the CDR3: TGCAGCGTTGAGGGACTAGCGGGAGGCCGGGGCACCGGGGAGCTGTTTTTT. Its translation: CSVEGLAGGRGTGELFF.

The rearrangement joins TRBV28 to TRBJ1-2, with TRBD1 identical over 8 bases. The V gene end was trimmed by 5 bases and the J gene end by 4 bases; junction bases not matched to a gene: 3. The germline V gene encodes CDR1 MDHEN and CDR2 SYDVKM. The CDR3 is 13 amino acids. The CDR3 DNA is TGTGCCAGCAGTGACAGGGGACCCTATGGCTACACCTTC. This encodes CASSDRGPYGYTF.

This sequence joins TRBV18 and TRBJ1-2; the match to TRBD1 covers 8 bases. The germline V gene has CDR1 KGHSH and CDR2 LQKENI. Trimming at V came to 3 bases and at J to 4 bases, leaving 7 bases not matched to a gene. The CDR3 has 15 residues. The CDR3 spells CASSPNAGTGYGYTF. In DNA form, the CDR3 reads TGTGCCAGCTCACCTAATGCCGGGACAGGCTATGGCTACACCTTC.

J is TRBJ2-1 and V is TRBV7-9; 10 nucleotides line up with TRBD1. V lost 1 base to trimming and J lost 7 bases; unmatched junction nucleotides: 1. CDR1 is SEHNR and CDR2 is FQNEAQ in the germline V gene (reference sequence). This CDR3 has 14 residues. This CDR3 reads CASSLGTGGNEQFF. The CDR3, as DNA: TGTGCCAGCAGCTTAGGGACAGGGGGGAATGAGCAGTTCTTC. Variable domain in full (rest from reference TRBV7-9 and TRBJ2-1): DTGVSQNPRHKITKRGQNVTFRCDPISEHNRLYWYRQTLGQGPEFLTYFQNEAQLEKSRLLSDRFSAERPKGSFSTLEIQRTEQGDSAMYLCASSLGTGGNEQFFGPGTRLTVL.

The chain carries TRBV3-1 (or the pseudogene TRBV3-2) and TRBJ2-3; TRBD2 is a possible D gene (5 bases). Germline V gene data show CDR1 as LGHDT and CDR2 as YNNKEL (reference sequence). V gave up 5 bases and J gave up 0 bases, with 12 bases separating them. The CDR3 is 15 amino acids. The DNA of the CDR3 is TGTGCCAGCAGCTACGGACTTCTTAGCACAGATACGCAGTATTTT. It yields the protein CASSYGLLSTDTQYF.

The chain combines TRBV19 with TRBJ2-1; D is perhaps TRBD2 (5 bases). Per germline, CDR1 LNHDA and CDR2 SQIVND (reference sequence). Trimming pared 3 bases from V and 6 bases from J, leaving 12 bases between. The CDR3 covers 14 residues. The CDR3 nucleotides are TGTGCCAGTAGTATGATGTTACGGGGCAATGAGCAGTTCTTC. Amino acids: CASSMMLRGNEQFF.

The V and J genes are TRBV19 and TRBJ2-6; TRBD1 might be the D (6 bases). V was clipped by 6 bases and J by 4 bases, with 13 bases between them. The CDR3 covers 15 residues. The germline CDR1 and CDR2 sequences are LNHDA and SQIVND (reference sequence). The CDR3 sequence: CASSRQVFGANVLTF. The CDR3 nucleotides are TGTGCCAGTAGCAGACAGGTCTTCGGGGCCAACGTCCTGACTTTC.

The gene calls are TRBV27 and TRBJ2-5; TRBD2 matches at 11 bases. The CDR3 is made up of 17 amino acids. V dropped 3 bases and J dropped 4; count of bases not matched to a gene: 10. Germline CDR1 and CDR2: MNHEY and SMNVEV (reference sequence). The CDR3 nucleotides are TGTGCCAGCAGTTTTCTTTCCCTAGCGGGGGGTCGAGAGACCCAGTACTTC. Translated, it gives CASSFLSLAGGRETQYF.

The chain employs TRBV20-1 and TRBJ2-1, with D tentatively TRBD2 (5 bases). CDR1 and CDR2 (germline): DFQATT, SNEGSKA (reference sequence). This CDR3 region has 14 residues. The ends were cut back, 3 bases at V and 9 bases at J, with 18 bases in the middle. The CDR3 DNA follows: TGCAGTGCTAGTAGAGGGCCAAGCGATAGTGAGCAGTTCTTC. The encoded protein is CSASRGPSDSEQFF.

The V and J genes are TRBV7-9 and TRBJ1-4; a possible D gene is TRBD1 (5 bases). The V and J ends lost 4 bases and 7 bases respectively, with 16 bases between them. The CDR3 spans 15 residues. CDR1 is SEHNR, CDR2 FQNEAQ, per germline (reference sequence). CDR3 sequence (DNA): TGTGCCAGCAGCTCTGGACGGGGACTTGGTGAAAAACTGTTTTTT. It translates to CASSSGRGLGEKLFF.

V usage is TRBV2 and J usage is TRBJ1-1; possibly TRBD1 for D (6 bases). Germline values: CDR1 SNHLY, CDR2 FYNNEI. Trimming removed 6 bases from V and 1 base from J, with 15 bases in between. This CDR3 is 15 amino acids long. CDR3 DNA sequence: TGTGCCAGCAGATCTCAGGGGCTGGGGAACACTGAAGCTTTCTTT. It translates to CASRSQGLGNTEAFF.

The chain recombines TRBV5-6 with TRBJ2-1; D is ambiguous. This CDR3 comprises 13 residues. With 1 base removed from V and 6 bases from J, the gap between germline ends came to 8 bases. From germline, CDR1 is SGHDT and CDR2 YYEEEE. This chain's CDR3 is CASSLLSGNEQFF. As DNA, the CDR3 is TGTGCCAGCAGCTTGTTATCGGGCAATGAGCAGTTCTTC.

The J gene is TRBJ2-1, the V gene TRBV7-9; 9 nucleotides line up with TRBD1. The CDR3 is made up of 13 amino acids. CDR1 SEHNR and CDR2 FQNEAQ come from the germline V gene (reference sequence). The ends lost 6 bases at V and 6 bases at J; junction bases unmatched: 3. CDR3 DNA: TGTGCCAGCAGACAGGGGGCCACCAATGAGCAGTTCTTC. Its protein is CASRQGATNEQFF.

The V call is TRBV7-9, the J call TRBJ2-7; D gene unclear. The CDR3 is 13 residues long. CDR1 and CDR2 (germline): SEHNR, FQNEAQ (reference sequence). The germline V and J ends were trimmed by 4 bases and 3 bases, with 10 bases remaining between them. DNA of the CDR3: TGTGCCAGCAGCTATGCCCGAGGCTACGAGCAGTACGTC. Protein: CASSYARGYEQYV.

The chain links TRBV28 to TRBJ2-5, with TRBD2 as a possible D gene (7 bases). V was cut by 7 bases and J by 5 bases, with 23 bases left in between. There are 16 residues in the CDR3. The germline V gene encodes CDR1 MDHEN and CDR2 SYDVKM. CDR3 in amino acids: CASIQPRGAGGETQYF. As DNA, the CDR3 is TGTGCCAGCATCCAACCTCGGGGGGCTGGTGGTGAGACCCAGTACTTC.

The chain links TRBV5-1 to TRBJ2-7; D is perhaps TRBD2 (6 bases). Germline V gene lookup returns CDR1 SGHRS and CDR2 YFSETQ. This CDR3 has 14 residues. V was trimmed by 6 bases and J by 0 bases, leaving 13 bases between them. The CDR3 protein is CASTASGPSYEQYF. CDR3 DNA sequence: TGCGCCAGCACGGCGAGCGGGCCCTCCTACGAGCAGTACTTC.

A remark on this clone: Relative to the germline gene, one junction end is altered; a read error may explain this. The rearrangement links TRBV7-7 to TRBJ2-1, with 7 bases fitting TRBD2. The CDR3 is 13 amino acids. Germline values: CDR1 SSHAT, CDR2 FNYEAQ (reference sequence). CDR3 region: CASSRTSYNEQFF. The CDR3, as DNA: TGTGCTAGCAGCCGGACTAGCTACAATGAGCAGTTCTTC.